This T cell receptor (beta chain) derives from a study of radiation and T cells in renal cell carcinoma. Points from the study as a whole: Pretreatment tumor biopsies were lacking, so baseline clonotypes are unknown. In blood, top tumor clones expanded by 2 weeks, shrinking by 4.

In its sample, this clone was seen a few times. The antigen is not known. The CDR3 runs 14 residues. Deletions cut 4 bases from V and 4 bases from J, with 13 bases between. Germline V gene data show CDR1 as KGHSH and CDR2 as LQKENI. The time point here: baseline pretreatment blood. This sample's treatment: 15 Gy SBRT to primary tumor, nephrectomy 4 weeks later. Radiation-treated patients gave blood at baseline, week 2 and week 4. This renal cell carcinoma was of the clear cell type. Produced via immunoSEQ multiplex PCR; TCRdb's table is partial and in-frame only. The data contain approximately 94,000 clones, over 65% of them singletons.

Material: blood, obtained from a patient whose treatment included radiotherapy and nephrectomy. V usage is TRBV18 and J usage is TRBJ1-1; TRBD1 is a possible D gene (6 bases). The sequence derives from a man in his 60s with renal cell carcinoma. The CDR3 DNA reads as TGTGCCAGCTCACGCAGGGGCGGTGTCACTGAAGCTTTCTTT. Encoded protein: CASSRRGGVTEAFF.